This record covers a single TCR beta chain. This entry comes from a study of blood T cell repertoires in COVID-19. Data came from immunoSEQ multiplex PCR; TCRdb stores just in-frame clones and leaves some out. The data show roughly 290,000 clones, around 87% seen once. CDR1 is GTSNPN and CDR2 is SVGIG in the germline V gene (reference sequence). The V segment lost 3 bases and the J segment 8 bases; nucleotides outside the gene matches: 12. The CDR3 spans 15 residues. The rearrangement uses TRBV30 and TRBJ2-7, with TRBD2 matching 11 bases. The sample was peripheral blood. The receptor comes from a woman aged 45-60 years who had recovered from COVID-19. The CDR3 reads CAWRRGLAGGDKQYF. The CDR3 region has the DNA TGTGCCTGGAGGAGAGGTCTAGCGGGAGGCGATAAGCAGTACTTC.